This record looks at one T cell receptor (beta chain) sequence and its context. The antigen remains unidentified. This entry comes from a study of cytomegalovirus exposure and HLA in healthy donors. Study information: Counted in an early data release were some 81 million unique TCRs from HLA-typed donors. Whole-study findings and limits: V- and J-gene trimming in TCR beta was tied to a missense DCLRE1C variant by an analysis performed later. 164 TCR beta chains were listed as cytomegalovirus-associated.

PCR was performed using 60 Vbeta and 13 Jbeta primers. TCRdb's table, derived via immunoSEQ multiplex PCR, lists solely in-frame clones and lacks some. The sample contains about 200,000 clones, about four fifths of which appear only once. After removal of 4 bases from V and 6 bases from J, the junction contained 2 bases not matched to a gene. This CDR3 contains 15 residues. Germline CDR1 reads SGDLS; CDR2 reads YYNGEE. This TCR was recovered from a male donor in good health and CMV-seropositive. The chain couples TRBV9 to TRBJ2-1; 15 positions match TRBD2. Sequencing input: PBMCs. CDR3 coding DNA: TGTGCCAGCAGCCAGGGACTAGCGGGAGGCAATGAGCAGTTCTTC. Amino acids: CASSQGLAGGNEQFF.